The TCR beta chain described here comes from a study of shared clonotypes between healthy human individuals. Assay used: immunoSEQ multiplex PCR; TCRdb lists only in-frame clones, some missing. This table holds about 2.2 million clones, roughly 93% found once. The CDR3 sequence is 16 residues long. Germline CDR1 MGHRA, CDR2 YSYEKL. Trimming left V 0 bases short and J 4 bases short, with 13 bases between. The naive CD8 subset, CD45RO-negative cells positively selected for CCR7, excluded terminally differentiated effector memory CD45RA+ cells. This TCR came from a man aged 18 to 35 in good health. Some clones in this sample may be carry-over from other donors' samples. The chain employs TRBV4-1 and TRBJ1-5, with a possible D match to TRBD1 (5 bases). Sequenced material: naive CD8+ T cells from PBMCs. The CDR3 DNA is TGCGCCAGCAGCCAAGACCGGGACTTCGTAAATCAGCCCCAGCATTTT. Translated: CASSQDRDFVNQPQHF.